This section outlines one T cell receptor (beta chain) sequence together with its context. The sample originates from a study of cytomegalovirus exposure and HLA in healthy donors. Primers included in the PCR were 60 Vbeta and 13 Jbeta primers. Assay: immunoSEQ multiplex PCR; the TCRdb copy retains only in-frame clones and omits some. The repertoire holds more than 110,000 clones, around 80% seen once, with 1.4% in the top ten. CDR1 and CDR2 from the germline V gene are SGHTA and FQGNSA. This CDR3 has 15 amino acids. V lost 4 bases, J lost 4 bases, and 16 bases lay in between. Sample: PBMCs. The chain joins TRBV7-2 to TRBJ1-2; D not resolved. This sequence originates from a man aged 25-45 years in good health and CMV-seropositive. Written as DNA, the CDR3 is TGTGCCAGCAGCTCCCACTCTGCGCTAGGCTATGGCTACACCTTC. Its translation: CASSSHSALGYGYTF.